These T cell receptor beta chains were read from a single sample in a study of blood T cell repertoires in COVID-19. Using immunoSEQ multiplex PCR, the repertoire was profiled, and TCRdb retains in-frame clones only, with some absent. The sample shows 180,000 or so clones, roughly 87% of them seen only once. The specimen was peripheral blood. These receptor sequences come from a woman aged 45-59 years with acute or convalescent COVID-19. The conserved cysteine and the conserved F or W are not part of the CDR3 here.

>TRBV18|13|TRBJ1-2
ASSPLDRSNVGYT
>TRBV11-3|12|TRBJ1-1
ASSLGTKNTEAF
>TRBV4-1|13|TRBJ1-2
ASSQYRDVDYGYT
>TRBV3-1/TRBV3-2|14|TRBJ1-1
ASSPSRGSVNTEAF
>TRBV7-6|12|TRBJ1-1
ASSAYRGNTEAF
>TRBV10-3|11|TRBJ2-5
AILRGLAETQY
>TRBV27|15|TRBJ2-5
ASSPALAEIGQETQY
>TRBV19|11|TRBJ1-1
ASSRTANTEAF
>TRBV5-5|13|TRBJ2-7
ASSLRQMSSYEQY
>TRBV11-3|13|TRBJ2-1
ASSLGRDRGDEQF
>TRBV7-9|10|TRBJ2-7
ASSPGQGMQY
>TRBV5-6|11|TRBJ2-5
ASSSGTGETQY
>TRBV28|12|TRBJ1-2
ASTPGQANYGYT
>TRBV5-1|15|TRBJ1-4
ASSFSSGGRTNEKLF